This T cell receptor (beta chain) derives from a study of shared clonotypes between healthy human individuals. General study results and limits: Owing to a small donor count, the genetic and exposure-history diversity represented was limited.

CDR3 length equals 14 residues. The ends were cut back, 4 bases at V and 7 bases at J, with 17 bases in the middle. Germline V CDR1 and CDR2: SGHAT, FQNNGV. This clone appeared a few times. Its antigen is still unknown. Deep was the level used in running the assay. It was across several immunoSEQ plates that each subset's genomic DNA was evenly split. Sequenced by immunoSEQ multiplex PCR; TCRdb stores in-frame clones only, minus some. The sample lists about half a million clones, 75% to 85% occurring once. The donors were adults (healthy and HIV-negative) with no recent acute infections or vaccinations.

The chain joins TRBV11-2 to TRBJ2-7; D remains unclear. Sequenced input: PBMCs. This TCR was sampled from a woman aged 40 to 55 in good health. Some clones in this sample may be carry-over from other donors' samples. CDR3 residues: CASSSDHTKREQYF. CDR3 DNA sequence: TGTGCCAGCAGCTCGGACCATACCAAGAGGGAGCAGTACTTC.